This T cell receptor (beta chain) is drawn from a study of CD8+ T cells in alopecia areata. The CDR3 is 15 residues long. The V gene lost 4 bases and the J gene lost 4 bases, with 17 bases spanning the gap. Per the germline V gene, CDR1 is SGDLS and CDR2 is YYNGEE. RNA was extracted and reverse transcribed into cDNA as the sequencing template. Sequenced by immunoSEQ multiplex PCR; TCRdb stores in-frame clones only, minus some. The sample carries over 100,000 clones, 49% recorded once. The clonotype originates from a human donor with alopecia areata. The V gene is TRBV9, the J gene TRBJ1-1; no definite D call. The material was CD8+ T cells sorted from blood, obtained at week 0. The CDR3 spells CASSNFLGERTEAFF. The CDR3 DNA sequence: TGTGCCAGCAGCAATTTTCTCGGGGAGCGCACTGAAGCTTTCTTT. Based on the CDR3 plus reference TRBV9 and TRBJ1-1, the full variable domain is DSGVTQTPKHLITATGQRVTLRCSPRSGDLSVYWYQQSLDQGLQFLIQYYNGEERAKGNILERFSAQQFPDLHSELNLSSLELGDSALYFCASSNFLGERTEAFFGQGTRLTVV.